The rows below give T cell receptor beta chains drawn from one sample of a study of T-cell reconstitution after alpha-beta-depleted transplantation in children. TCRdb re-called the PCR reads with MiXCR, one entry per CDR3 protein. The sample lists about 540,000 distinct CDR3 sequences; 25% to 30% were seen once. Sequenced material: PBMCs, taken before TCRalphabeta/CD19-depleted stem cell transplant. The receptors derive from a boy less than two years old with Wiskott-Aldrich syndrome, due to receive a stem cell transplant. CDR3s include the opening cysteine and the closing phenylalanine or tryptophan. Each record gives: clone size, CDR3 length, V gene, J gene, D gene, CDR3 DNA, CDR3 protein. The D gene is left open where the match is weak. A row's size may be missing; if present it is once, few, many or a size class.

.,18,TRBV9,TRBJ2-1,TRBD2,TGTGCCAGCAGCCATAGCGGGAGGGCCTCCAGCTCCTACAATGAGCAGTTCTTC,CASSHSGRASSSYNEQFF
.,16,TRBV6-1,TRBJ2-7,.,TGTGCCAGCAGTGAATCGGTGGGTAGGTGGGGCTACGAGCAGTACTTC,CASSESVGRWGYEQYF
few,17,TRBV4-1,TRBJ2-3,.,TGCGCCAGCAGCCCCCTTTCCTGGGGACACAGCACAGATACGCAGTATTTT,CASSPLSWGHSTDTQYF
.,13,TRBV29-1,TRBJ1-6,.,TGCAGCGTTGAGAGGGCGTCTAATTCACCCCTCCACTTT,CSVERASNSPLHF
.,14,TRBV5-5,TRBJ2-1,TRBD2,TGTGCCAGCAGCTTACGACTAGCATTCGGTGAGCAGTTCTTC,CASSLRLAFGEQFF
few,15,TRBV5-1,TRBJ2-1,TRBD2,TGCGCCAGCAGGCCCTCGGGACTAGCGGTCAATGAGCAGTTCTTC,CASRPSGLAVNEQFF
few,13,TRBV20-1,TRBJ2-5,.,TGCAGTGCCCTTAGGGGGACCCAAGAGACCCAGTACTTC,CSALRGTQETQYF
.,16,TRBV9,TRBJ2-1,TRBD2,TGTGCCAGCAGCGCCAAAGGGGCGGGAGCCTTCAATGGGCAGTTCTTC,CASSAKGAGAFNGQFF
few,14,TRBV20-1,TRBJ2-7,.,TGCAGTGCTAGTATAATCGGCCCTTCCTACGAGCAGTACTTC,CSASIIGPSYEQYF
.,15,TRBV28,TRBJ2-3,TRBD2,TGTGCCAGCAGTTCAGCGGGGGGGGGCACAGATACGCAGTATTTT,CASSSAGGGTDTQYF
.,14,TRBV20-1,TRBJ2-3,.,TGCAGTGCTGCGGTAGGGCCCAGCACAGATACGCAGTATTTT,CSAAVGPSTDTQYF
few,13,TRBV29-1,TRBJ2-5,.,TGCAGCGTTGAAGTAGTCCGGCAGGAGACCCAGTACTTC,CSVEVVRQETQYF
few,15,TRBV6-1,TRBJ1-5,.,TGTGCCAGCAGCGGGACCCTGGATATCCATCAGCCCCAGCATTTT,CASSGTLDIHQPQHF
few,13,TRBV20-1,TRBJ2-4,.,TGCAGTGCTAGAGCCCCCGGGGAAAACATTCAGTACTTC,CSARAPGENIQYF
.,12,TRBV30,TRBJ2-7,.,TGTGCCTGGAGTCCGGACTCCTACGAGCAGTACTTC,CAWSPDSYEQYF
few,14,TRBV20-1,TRBJ2-1,TRBD2,TGCAGTGCTAGTTTAGCGGGAGGTGGCGATGAGCAGTTCTTC,CSASLAGGGDEQFF
.,12,TRBV10-3,TRBJ1-2,.,TGTGCCACAAGACAAGATACTTATGGCTACACCTTC,CATRQDTYGYTF
.,16,TRBV10-3,TRBJ2-7,.,TGTGCCATCAGTGAGTCTCTTGGTAATTCGGACTACGAGCAGTACTTC,CAISESLGNSDYEQYF
.,15,TRBV7-6,TRBJ2-5,TRBD2,TGTGCCAGCAGCTTAGTGACTAGCGGGATGGAGACCCAGTACTTC,CASSLVTSGMETQYF
.,13,TRBV7-6,TRBJ2-7,TRBD1,TGTGCCAGCAGACGGACAGGGTTCCACGAGCAGTACTTC,CASRRTGFHEQYF
.,16,TRBV11-3,TRBJ2-3,.,TGTGCCAGCAGCTTTAGCCACGGAAAGGGACCGGGACTGCAGTATTTT,CASSFSHGKGPGLQYF
few,13,TRBV7-3,TRBJ2-1,TRBD2,TGTGCCAGCACGGGACTAGCGGGAGGTGAGCAGTTCTTC,CASTGLAGGEQFF
few,20,TRBV4-2,TRBJ2-1,TRBD2,TGTGCCAGCAGCCAAGAAGGCGGGAGGGCCTACGTCTACCCCTACAATGAGCAGTTCTTC,CASSQEGGRAYVYPYNEQFF
.,15,TRBV5-1,TRBJ1-1,.,TGCGCCAGCCGTTTCGGGGGCGTCTGGGACACTGAAGCTTTCTTT,CASRFGGVWDTEAFF
.,13,TRBV6-1,TRBJ2-7,.,TGTGCCAGCAGTGAAGGCGGTGGACTTGGGCAGTACTTC,CASSEGGGLGQYF
.,14,TRBV6-1,TRBJ2-3,.,TGTGCCAGCAGGATACACGGCCCCACAGATACGCAGTATTTT,CASRIHGPTDTQYF
few,15,TRBV5-6,TRBJ1-1,TRBD1,TGTGCCAGCAGCCACATACAGGGGGCGCGGACTGAAGCTTTCTTT,CASSHIQGARTEAFF
few,14,TRBV5-1,TRBJ2-7,.,TGCGCCAGCAGCTTGGTCAGGGTGGACTACGAGCAGTACTTC,CASSLVRVDYEQYF
few,16,TRBV7-9,TRBJ1-3,.,TGTGCCAGCAGCCGGAGGGAGCCCGAGTCTGGAAACACCATATATTTT,CASSRREPESGNTIYF
.,11,TRBV7-3,TRBJ2-1,.,TGTGCCAGCAGCTCTGGGGGAGGGCAGTTCTTC,CASSSGGGQFF
.,17,TRBV5-1,TRBJ2-1,TRBD2,TGCGCCAGCAGCTCGGTAGGCGGGAGGGCCACCATCCATGAGCAGTTCTTC,CASSSVGGRATIHEQFF
.,17,TRBV20-1,TRBJ2-3,.,TGCAGTGCTAGAGATCCCCGACCGCTCCGGAGCACAGATACGCAGTATTTT,CSARDPRPLRSTDTQYF
.,14,TRBV7-2,TRBJ2-1,TRBD2,TGTGCCAGCAGCTTACCTAGCGGGACCAATGAGCAGTTCTTC,CASSLPSGTNEQFF
.,15,TRBV4-2,TRBJ1-6,.,TGTGCCAGCAGCCAAGGAGGGAGAGCCCATTCACCCCTCCACTTT,CASSQGGRAHSPLHF
.,13,TRBV5-1,TRBJ1-5,TRBD1,TGCGCCAGCCGCAGGGGGATCAATCAGCCCCAGCATTTT,CASRRGINQPQHF
once,16,TRBV30,TRBJ2-2,.,TGTGCCTGGAGTGTACTTGGGGGAGCGACCACCGGGGAGCTGTTTTTT,CAWSVLGGATTGELFF
.,13,TRBV20-1,TRBJ2-3,TRBD1,TGCAGTGCCGGGGACAGGGGAACAGATACGCAGTATTTT,CSAGDRGTDTQYF
few,15,TRBV12-3/TRBV12-4,TRBJ2-1,.,TGTGCCAGCAGCCCGACGGAGAGCTCCTACAATGAGCAGTTCTTC,CASSPTESSYNEQFF
.,13,TRBV28,TRBJ2-7,.,TGTGCCAGCAGTTTGGGGGTGAACTACGAGCAGTACTTC,CASSLGVNYEQYF
many,14,TRBV3-1,TRBJ1-5,TRBD1,TGCGCCAGCAGCCAGGGGGGGAGCAATCAGCCCCAGCATTTT,CASSQGGSNQPQHF
.,16,TRBV6-5,TRBJ2-1,.,TGTGCCAGCAGTAACCTTCTAGCGAACTCCTACAATGAGCAGTTCTTC,CASSNLLANSYNEQFF
once,14,TRBV10-3,TRBJ2-1,TRBD2,TGTGCCATCAGTGATCAGCGGGGCTACAATGAGCAGTTCTTC,CAISDQRGYNEQFF
few,14,TRBV20-1,TRBJ2-3,.,TGCAGTGCTACGGCTAAGGGGGACACAGATACGCAGTATTTT,CSATAKGDTDTQYF
.,14,TRBV5-1,TRBJ2-7,TRBD1,TGCGCCAGCAGCCAGGGACAGGCGATAGGAGAGCAGTACTTC,CASSQGQAIGEQYF
.,17,TRBV6-1,TRBJ2-7,TRBD2,TGTGCCAGCAGTGAATCCCGACTAGCGGGAGGTTCCTACGAGCAGTACTTC,CASSESRLAGGSYEQYF
.,13,TRBV9,TRBJ2-7,TRBD2,TGTGCCAGCAGCGCGACTAGCGGCTACGAGCAGTACTTC,CASSATSGYEQYF
few,15,TRBV5-5,TRBJ2-3,.,TGTGCCAGCAGCTTGGACGGCGGGAACACAGATACGCAGTATTTT,CASSLDGGNTDTQYF
.,11,TRBV20-1,TRBJ1-1,.,TGCAGTGCTAGAGCGGCGTCGGGAGCTTTCTTT,CSARAASGAFF
once,16,TRBV12-3/TRBV12-4,TRBJ1-4,.,TGTGCCAGCAGTTCCGGCGCACAGGCAACTAATGAAAAACTGTTTTTT,CASSSGAQATNEKLFF
few,15,TRBV20-1,TRBJ2-7,.,TGCAGTGCTAGAGGGGCCAGGGGAAGGTCCTACGAGCAGTACTTC,CSARGARGRSYEQYF
.,16,TRBV24-1,TRBJ2-1,.,TGTGCCACCAGTCTTCCGGGACGAGACTCCTACAATGAGCAGTTCTTC,CATSLPGRDSYNEQFF